These 27 T cell receptor beta chains were sequenced from one sample in a study of Graves' ophthalmopathy and Graves' hyperthyroidism. Amplification targeted the TCR beta CDR3 regions, with RNA transcripts as the source material. Following a first-round RT-PCR that used HTBI primers, a second-round multiplex PCR was carried out. Using its own MiXCR run on the multiplex PCR reads, TCRdb lists one record per CDR3 protein. The sample has roughly 400,000 distinct CDR3 sequences, about a sixth seen once. Sequenced input: peripheral blood. Receptor source: an adult woman with stable Graves' hyperthyroidism.

This clonotype has at least ten counts. V gene TRBV11-2 combines with J gene TRBJ2-7; D is unclear. This CDR3 is 13 amino acids long. V was trimmed by 6 bases and J by 3 bases, leaving 12 bases between them. In germline, CDR1 is SGHAT, CDR2 FQNNGV. CDR3 sequence: CASRRVAGYEQYF. Here the CDR3 DNA reads TGTGCCAGCAGACGCGTCGCAGGCTACGAGCAGTACTTC.

This chain uses TRBV27 with TRBJ2-7; no definite D call. Looked up from germline, CDR1 is MNHEY and CDR2 is SMNVEV (reference sequence). V lost 3 bases and J 1 base, leaving 10 bases between the germline ends. The length of the CDR3 is 14 residues. The CDR3 DNA reads TGTGCCAGCAGTTTTCGCCCGTCATCCTACGAGCAGTACTTC. It specifies CASSFRPSSYEQYF.

Concerning this clonotype: The conserved phenylalanine or tryptophan is not found at the CDR3 terminus, so this likely reflects a read error. The limits of the CDR3 on the DNA are not certain, so only TCRdb's listed CDR3 is given. The gene calls are TRBV29-1 and TRBJ1-2. The CDR3 contains 10 residues when both ends are counted. Germline V gene sequence: CDR1 SQVTM, CDR2 ANQGSEA. CDR3 region: CSVEDYGYSV.

V is TRBV6-5 and J is TRBJ1-1, with TRBD1 matching over 7 bases. After removal of 0 bases from V and 8 bases from J, the junction contained 6 bases not matched to a gene. Germline CDR1 MNHEY, CDR2 SVGAGI. The CDR3 extends over 14 amino acids. For the CDR3, the DNA is TGTGCCAGCAGTTACTCGCGACAGGGTCCCGAAGCTTTCTTT. Encoded protein: CASSYSRQGPEAFF.

The table lists this clonotype with many counts. The chain links TRBV7-9 to TRBJ2-5, with D possibly being TRBD1 or TRBD2 (5 bases each). Trimming shortened V by 5 bases and J by 5 bases, and 9 bases separated the two germline ends. CDR1 and CDR2 from the germline V gene are SEHNR and FQNEAQ (reference sequence). This CDR3 has 12 amino acids. CDR3 in amino acids: CASSPEGETQYF. The CDR3 DNA sequence: TGTGCCAGCAGCCCCGAGGGGGAGACCCAGTACTTC.

The rearrangement uses TRBV6-1 and TRBJ1-2; D is unresolved. The CDR3 contains 13 residues. Germline values: CDR1 MNHNS, CDR2 SASEGT. The V end was cut by 6 bases, the J end by 3 bases, with 11 bases between. CDR3 loop: CASSPSPYYGYTF. CDR3 DNA sequence: TGTGCCAGCAGCCCTTCCCCTTACTATGGCTACACCTTC.

On this clonotype itself: Since a much larger clone is just one base distant, this may be a read error. The chain joins TRBV7-2 to TRBJ2-4; the D gene is possibly TRBD2 (5 bases). The CDR3 has 19 residues. Per germline, CDR1 SGHTA and CDR2 FQGNSA. This CDR3 is CASSLPGTRFEAAKNIKYF. Written as DNA, the CDR3 is TGTGCCAGCAGCTTACCGGGAACCAGGTTTGAGGCGGCCAAAAACATTAAGTACTTC. Looking up the rest from reference TRBV7-2 and TRBJ2-4 gives the full variable domain: GAGVSQSPSNKVTEKGKDVELRCDPISGHTALYWYRQSLGQGLEFLIYFQGNSAPDKSGLPSDRFSAERTGGSVSTLTIQRTQQEDSAVYLCASSLPGTRFEAAKNIKYFGAGTRLSVL.

The table lists this clonotype with many counts. V is TRBV29-1 and J is TRBJ1-1; D is perhaps TRBD1 (6 bases). Germline V gives CDR1 SQVTM, CDR2 ANQGSEA. The CDR3 extends over 13 amino acids. V was trimmed by 1 base and J by 3 bases, leaving 9 bases between them. The CDR3 region has the DNA TGCAGCGTTGAAGTAGGGGGGGACACTGAAGCTTTCTTT. It specifies CSVEVGGDTEAFF.

This clonotype was counted many times. The chain employs TRBV5-1 and TRBJ2-7; D is perhaps TRBD1 or TRBD2 (6 bases each). V was clipped by 1 base and J by 3 bases, with 14 bases between them. CDR3 length: 15 residues. The V gene's germline CDR1 is SGHRS and CDR2 YFSETQ. Here the CDR3 reads CASSLFAGQGYEQYF. In DNA form, the CDR3 reads TGCGCCAGCAGCTTGTTCGCGGGACAAGGCTACGAGCAGTACTTC. Complete variable domain (other parts from reference TRBV5-1 and TRBJ2-7): KAGVTQTPRYLIKTRGQQVTLSCSPISGHRSVSWYQQTPGQGLQFLFEYFSETQRNKGNFPGRFSGRQFSNSRSEMNVSTLELGDSALYLCASSLFAGQGYEQYFGPGTRLTVT.

The chain combines TRBV30 with TRBJ1-6; D is perhaps TRBD1 (6 bases). There are 16 residues in the CDR3. V was pared by 0 bases and J by 5 bases, with 14 bases between. Germline CDR1 and CDR2: GTSNPN and SVGIG (reference sequence). The CDR3, as DNA: TGTGCCTGGAGTGTATGGCGGAGGGGGAATAATTCACCCCTCCACTTT. This sequence encodes CAWSVWRRGNNSPLHF.

The chain couples TRBV14 to TRBJ2-2; TRBD1 agrees at 7 bases. The CDR3 contains 16 residues. Looked up from germline, CDR1 is SGHDN and CDR2 is FVKESK. The ends lost 3 bases at V and 4 bases at J; junction bases unmatched: 8. The DNA of the CDR3 is TGTGCCAGCAGCCAGCTACAGGGGAAAGGCACCGGGGAGCTGTTTTTT. Its translation is CASSQLQGKGTGELFF.

This clonotype showed up many times. V is TRBV27 and J is TRBJ2-2; D tentatively reads TRBD1 or TRBD2 (5 bases each). CDR3 size: 15 residues. CDR1 is MNHEY and CDR2 is SMNVEV in the germline V gene (reference sequence). The V gene lost 7 bases and the J gene lost 1 base, with 13 bases spanning the gap. As DNA, the CDR3 is TGTGCCAGCACACCGGGACCAAAGAACACCGGGGAGCTGTTTTTT. It specifies CASTPGPKNTGELFF.

The CDR3 is CATSRVKETQYF. DNA of the CDR3: TGTGCCACCAGCAGGGTGAAGGAGACCCAGTACTTC. The chain has TRBV15 and TRBJ2-5; D not resolved. The germline V gene has CDR1 LNHNV and CDR2 YYDKDF (reference sequence). V dropped 3 bases and J dropped 5 bases, with 7 bases sitting between them. The CDR3 covers 12 residues.

This clonotype was detected many times. This rearrangement joins TRBV7-3 to TRBJ1-5; D might be TRBD1 (5 bases). Germline CDR1 SGHTA, CDR2 FQGTGA. The CDR3 is 13 residues long. V was cut by 3 bases and J by 5 bases, with 8 bases left in between. CDR3 region: CASSLGRDQPQHF. The CDR3 DNA follows: TGTGCCAGCAGCTTGGGCAGGGATCAGCCCCAGCATTTT.

This clonotype was seen a few times. A much more abundant neighbour one base away suggests this may be a read error. This rearrangement joins TRBV28 to TRBJ1-1; 7 positions match TRBD1. The CDR3 length is 17 residues. Germline-derived CDR1 and CDR2 are MDHEN and SYDVKM. In DNA form, the CDR3 reads TGTGCCAGCAGCGGCCTGAAGGGACAGTCAGGAAACACTGAAGCTTGCTTT. It translates to CASSGLKGQSGNTEACF.

This clonotype was counted many times. The CDR3 loop is CATSRDRRVQETQYF. Written as DNA, the CDR3 is TGTGCCACCAGCAGAGATCGTCGGGTCCAAGAGACCCAGTACTTC. The rearrangement uses TRBV15 and TRBJ2-5, with D uncertain. The germline V and J ends were trimmed by 0 bases and 1 base, with 9 bases remaining between them. The germline CDR1 and CDR2 sequences are LNHNV and YYDKDF (reference sequence). This CDR3 has 15 amino acids.

The chain has TRBV12-3 or TRBV12-4 and TRBJ2-5; 8 bases are shared with TRBD1. The J call could be wrong; TRBJ2-7 is a better fit for the DNA end. The CDR3 spans 14 residues. The CDR3 coding sequence is TGTGCCAGCAGTACCCGGCGACAGGGGAACGAGCAGTACTTC. This codes for CASSTRRQGNEQYF.

The chain employs TRBV12-3 or TRBV12-4 and TRBJ2-5, with 8 positions matching TRBD2. J was trimmed by 5 bases and V by 4 bases; bases with no gene match: 9. The CDR3 totals 15 residues. As DNA, the CDR3 is TGTGCCAGCAGTTCGAGCGGGGGCGAGGGGGAGACCCAGTACTTC. This codes for CASSSSGGEGETQYF.

This clonotype is judged medium-sized. CDR3 nucleotides: TGCAGTGCCGACCCCCCAGGGGGGAACACTGAAGCTTTCTTT. It translates to CSADPPGGNTEAFF. The rearrangement uses TRBV20-1 and TRBJ1-1; TRBD1 matches at 7 bases. V was pared by 6 bases and J by 1 base, with 8 bases of the junction left unmatched. Germline V gives CDR1 DFQATT, CDR2 SNEGSKA (reference sequence). This CDR3 contains 14 residues.

The gene calls are TRBV4-1 and TRBJ2-2; D gene uncertain. The length of the CDR3 is 16 residues. The germline V gene has CDR1 MGHRA and CDR2 YSYEKL. V lost 2 bases to trimming and J lost 7 bases, with 17 bases between them. CDR3 amino acids: CASSQILQELSGELFF. In DNA form, the CDR3 reads TGCGCCAGCAGCCAAATACTCCAGGAATTGAGCGGGGAGCTGTTTTTT.

This clonotype was seen ten or more times. Possible read error: a much larger clone is one base away. The chain's CDR3 is CASTPRGGRDTKAFF. Here the CDR3 DNA reads TGTGCCAGCACGCCTCGGGGGGGGCGGGACACTAAAGCTTTCTTT. The genes are TRBV27 and TRBJ1-1, with D perhaps matching TRBD1 (6 bases). The CDR3 is 15 amino acids. The germline CDR1 and CDR2 sequences are MNHEY and SMNVEV (reference sequence).

This clonotype showed up many times. The junction does not match germline at one end; this may be a read error. This chain connects TRBV12-5 to TRBJ2-5, with TRBD1 matching over 7 bases. The CDR3 is 16 residues long. CDR1 and CDR2 (germline): LGHNT, FRNRAP. CDR3 amino acids: CAGGLTALRGKETQYF. The CDR3 DNA sequence: TGTGCTGGTGGCCTCACCGCCCTCAGGGGGAAAGAGACCCAGTACTTC.

This clonotype was counted between two and nine times. The chain carries TRBV6-2 or TRBV6-3 and TRBJ1-6; D gene unclear. The CDR3 has 13 amino acids. The V gene lost 2 bases and the J gene lost 8 bases, with 7 bases spanning the gap. The germline gives CDR1 MNHEY, CDR2 SVGEGT. The CDR3 DNA reads TGTGCCAGCAGTTACCGGAGGGATTCACCCCTCCACTTT. Amino acid sequence: CASSYRRDSPLHF.

A single count supports this clonotype. The chain recombines TRBV28 with TRBJ2-5; TRBD1 matches at 8 bases. Germline CDR1 reads MDHEN; CDR2 reads SYDVKM. V shed 5 bases and J 5 bases; nucleotides not matched to a gene: 13. The CDR3 is made up of 16 amino acids. The CDR3 spells CASSLYVGQGAETQYF. CDR3 coding DNA: TGTGCCAGCAGTCTATATGTCGGACAGGGAGCGGAGACCCAGTACTTC.

V gene TRBV27 combines with J gene TRBJ2-3; TRBD1 or TRBD2 may be the D gene (6 bases each). In germline, CDR1 is MNHEY, CDR2 SMNVEV (reference sequence). V lost 1 base, J lost 6 bases, and 8 bases lay in between. CDR3 length: 13 residues. In nucleotides, the CDR3 is TGTGCCAGCAGTTTATGGGGGGCTGATACGCAGTATTTT. Protein sequence: CASSLWGADTQYF.

This clonotype turned up a few times. The genes are TRBV5-1 and TRBJ2-2; D is unclear. The CDR3 runs 16 residues. V lost 4 bases to trimming and J lost 7 bases, with 20 bases between them. CDR1 SGHRS and CDR2 YFSETQ come from the germline V gene. CDR3 amino acids: CASSPEWVGFGGELFF. The CDR3 DNA follows: TGCGCCAGCAGCCCGGAATGGGTCGGGTTCGGCGGGGAGCTGTTTTTT.

There are many counts of this clonotype. The chain couples TRBV12-3 or TRBV12-4 to TRBJ1-1; TRBD1 is a possible D gene (5 bases). This CDR3 region has 12 residues. Deletions cut 3 bases from V and 6 bases from J, with 8 bases between. In DNA form, the CDR3 reads TGTGCCAGCAGTTTGGGGGGGGCTGAAGCTTTCTTT. As protein: CASSLGGAEAFF.